The present T cell receptor beta chain was sequenced within a study of cytomegalovirus exposure and HLA in healthy donors. General observations from the study: An analysis that was carried out later associated 17,000 or so TCR beta sequences with HLA alleles at 0.05 false discovery rate. Differences between HLA loci emerged in a later analysis of TCR association rates, with DRB1 most and HLA-C fewest.

To note about this clone: The antigen remains unidentified.

Vbeta (60) and Jbeta (13) primers were used in the PCR. The method was immunoSEQ multiplex PCR; TCRdb's version includes in-frame clones alone and lacks a portion of them. Of about 150,000 clones in the sample, about 85% are singletons; the top ten hold around 2.5%. The germline V gene encodes CDR1 SGHRS and CDR2 YFSETQ. The CDR3 totals 13 residues. V lost 3 bases, J lost 7 bases, and 13 bases lay in between. There were likely unrecorded immune exposures, though donors were nominally healthy when sampled. The rearrangement uses TRBV5-1 and TRBJ1-2; a possible D gene is TRBD1 (5 bases). The sample comprised PBMCs. The source is a boy aged 2-15 years in good health and CMV-seronegative. The CDR3 sequence: CASSWGGDPGYTF. CDR3 in DNA: TGCGCCAGCAGCTGGGGAGGGGACCCTGGCTACACCTTC.